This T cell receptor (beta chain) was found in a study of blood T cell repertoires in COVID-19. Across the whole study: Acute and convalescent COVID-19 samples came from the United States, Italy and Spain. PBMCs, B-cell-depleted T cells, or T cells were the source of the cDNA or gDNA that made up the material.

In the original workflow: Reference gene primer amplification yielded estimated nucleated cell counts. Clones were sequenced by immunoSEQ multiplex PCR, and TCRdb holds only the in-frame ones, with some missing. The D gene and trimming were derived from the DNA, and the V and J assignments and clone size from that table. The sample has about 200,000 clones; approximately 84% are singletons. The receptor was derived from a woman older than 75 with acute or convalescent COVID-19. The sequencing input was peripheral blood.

The CDR3 region is CASRGQSGTQYF. CDR3 DNA: TGTGCCAGCAGGGGACAGTCCGGGACCCAGTACTTC. The J gene is TRBJ2-5, the V gene TRBV6-5; TRBD1 agrees at 7 bases. Germline CDR1 is MNHEY and CDR2 is SVGAGI. V shed 6 bases and J 7 bases; nucleotides not matched to a gene: 5. The CDR3 spans 12 residues.